The rows below give T cell receptor beta chains drawn from one sample of a study of T cell clonotyping in hematopoietic cell transplantation. Repertoires were generated with immunoSEQ multiplex PCR, while TCRdb's copy carries only in-frame clones and drops some. The table shows about 28,000 clones, with around 82% occurring only once. The sequenced sample was peripheral blood mononuclear cells, obtained before stem cell transplant. These receptors were taken from a man in his forties with acute myeloid leukemia. Some clones in this sample may be carry-over from other donors' samples. Both conserved end residues are part of each CDR3. A D gene is named only where the DNA matches it firmly. Only part of the rows carry a size: once, few, many, or a class if the clone is expanded.

TGTGCCATCAGCGGTGCAACTAATGAAAAACTGTTTTTT	CAISGATNEKLFF	NA	13	NA	TRBV10-3	TRBJ1-4
TGTGCCAGCAGCTTCAGGACGGGATCAGGAAACACCATATATTTT	CASSFRTGSGNTIYF	NA	15	NA	TRBV9	TRBJ1-3
TGTGCCAGCAGTTACTCCGGACAGGCTAAAGAGCAGTACTTC	CASSYSGQAKEQYF	TRBD1	14	few	TRBV6-6	TRBJ2-7
TGTGCCAGCAGCCGACAGGTTCGAAACTATGGCTACACCTTC	CASSRQVRNYGYTF	NA	14	NA	TRBV5-4	TRBJ1-2
TGTGCCAGCAGCGTAGTGGACTACAATGAGCAGTTCTTC	CASSVVDYNEQFF	NA	13	once	TRBV9	TRBJ2-1
TGTGGATCAGGGGACCCAGGGGGGAACTATGGCTACACCTTC	CGSGDPGGNYGYTF	TRBD1	14	once	TRBV10-3	TRBJ1-2
TGTGCCAGCAGCGGGGACCGAAATCAGCCCCAGCATTTT	CASSGDRNQPQHF	NA	13	once	TRBV6-4	TRBJ1-5
TGTGCCAGCTGGAGGACTAGCGGGGGCCTAAACACCGGGGAGCTGTTTTTT	CASWRTSGGLNTGELFF	TRBD2	17	NA	TRBV27	TRBJ2-2
TGCGCCAGCAGCTTGGGCGGGGCCCCAGTCGATGAGCAGTTCTTC	CASSLGGAPVDEQFF	NA	15	NA	TRBV5-1	TRBJ2-1
TGTGCCAGCAGCGCGGGGGGGGGAGGGACTGAAGCTTTCTTT	CASSAGGGGTEAFF	NA	14	NA	TRBV7-2	TRBJ1-1
TGTGCCAGCAGCTCGTCGGGCGAGCAGTACTTC	CASSSSGEQYF	NA	11	NA	TRBV11-3	TRBJ2-7
TGTGCCAGCAGCTTGCATATAGGTTCTGGGGCCAACGTCCTGACTTTC	CASSLHIGSGANVLTF	NA	16	NA	TRBV5-5	TRBJ2-6
TGTGCCAGCAGCCACGGACAGGGGAGGAGTTATGGCTACACCTTC	CASSHGQGRSYGYTF	TRBD1	15	NA	TRBV27	TRBJ1-2
TGTGCCAGCAGCTTAACCGGGACAGGCTCCTACGAGCAGTACTTC	CASSLTGTGSYEQYF	TRBD1	15	NA	TRBV11-3	TRBJ2-7